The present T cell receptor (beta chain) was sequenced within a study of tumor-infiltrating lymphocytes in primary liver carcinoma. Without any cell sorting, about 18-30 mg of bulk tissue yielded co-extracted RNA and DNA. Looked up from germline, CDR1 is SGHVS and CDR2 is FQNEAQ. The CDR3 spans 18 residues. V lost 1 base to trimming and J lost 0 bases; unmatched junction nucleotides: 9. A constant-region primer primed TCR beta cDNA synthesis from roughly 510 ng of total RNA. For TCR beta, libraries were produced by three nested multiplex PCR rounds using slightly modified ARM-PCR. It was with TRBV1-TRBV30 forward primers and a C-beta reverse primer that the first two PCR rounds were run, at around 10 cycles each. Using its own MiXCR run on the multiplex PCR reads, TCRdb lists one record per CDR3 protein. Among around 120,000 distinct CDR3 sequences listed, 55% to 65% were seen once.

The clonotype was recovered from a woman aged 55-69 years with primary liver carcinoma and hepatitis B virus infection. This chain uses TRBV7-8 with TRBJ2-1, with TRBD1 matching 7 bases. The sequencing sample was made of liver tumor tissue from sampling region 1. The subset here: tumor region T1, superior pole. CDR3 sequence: CASSLGGPTGISYNEQFF. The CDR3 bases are TGTGCCAGCAGCTTAGGCGGTCCGACAGGGATCTCCTACAATGAGCAGTTCTTC.